One and the same sample provided the 28 T cell receptor beta chains below, sequenced in a study of blood T cell repertoires in COVID-19 (dated by TCRdb to 2020 to 2022). The library was produced with the immunoSEQ multiplex PCR assay. The table comes from immuneACCESS by way of TCRdb, which keeps in-frame sequences with V and J called. Part of the clones is missing from these tables; in studies checked, under half for an unresolved V gene and the rest for unknown reasons. This sample gives 150,000 to 200,000 clones in total; over 65% of them show up just once. Roughly 18% of the sample is taken by the ten largest. The sample consisted of peripheral blood. The receptor set was obtained from a person aged 70 to 79 with COVID-19, enrolled during active disease.

V gene TRBV7-3 combines with J gene TRBJ1-1; perhaps TRBD1 as D (6 bases). CDR1 is SGHTA, CDR2 FQGTGA, per germline. Trimming left V 3 bases short and J 3 bases short, with 8 bases between. CDR3 size: 13 residues. The CDR3 protein is CASSFGGDTEAFF. The DNA of the CDR3 is TGTGCCAGCAGCTTTGGGGGCGACACTGAAGCTTTCTTT. Full variable domain (remainder filled in from reference TRBV7-3 and TRBJ1-1): GAGVSQTPSNKVTEKGKYVELRCDPISGHTALYWYRQSLGQGPEFLIYFQGTGAADDSGLPNDRFFAVRPEGSVSTLKIQRTERGDSAVYLCASSFGGDTEAFFGQGTRLTVV.

V and J are TRBV7-9 and TRBJ2-2; TRBD1 is a possible D gene (7 bases). V lost 6 bases, J lost 4 bases, and 12 bases lay in between. CDR1 is SEHNR and CDR2 is FQNEAQ in the germline V gene (reference sequence). This CDR3 is 14 amino acids long. CDR3 protein: CASRRDSSTGELFF. The CDR3 DNA reads as TGTGCCAGCAGGCGGGACAGTAGCACCGGGGAGCTGTTTTTT.

The V call is TRBV11-2, the J call TRBJ1-1, with D uncertain. V was trimmed by 3 bases and J by 1 base, leaving 12 bases between them. Germline CDR1 SGHAT, CDR2 FQNNGV. This CDR3 has 15 residues. The DNA for the CDR3 is TGTGCCAGCAGCTTCGACTCCCTTGGGAACACTGAAGCTTTCTTT. Its translation is CASSFDSLGNTEAFF.

The J gene is TRBJ1-6, the V gene TRBV7-6; D ambiguous. The ends were cut back, 5 bases at V and 7 bases at J, with 6 bases in the middle. Germline CDR1 reads SGHVS; CDR2 reads FNYEAQ. The CDR3 extends over 12 amino acids. CDR3 sequence (DNA): TGTGCCAGCAGCCTGAGAAATTCACCCCTCCACTTT. This encodes CASSLRNSPLHF.

The rearrangement joins TRBV27 to TRBJ2-3; a possible D gene is TRBD2 (6 bases). V was cut by 5 bases and J by 4 bases, with 19 bases left in between. CDR1 and CDR2 (germline): MNHEY, SMNVEV (reference sequence). This CDR3 contains 16 residues. The CDR3 DNA is TGTGCCAGCAGTGTCTCCCGGTGGAGGGTTGCAGATACGCAGTATTTT. Its protein product is CASSVSRWRVADTQYF.

V usage is TRBV7-9 and J usage is TRBJ2-3; no clear D. The CDR3 runs 14 residues. Germline V gives CDR1 SEHNR, CDR2 FQNEAQ (reference sequence). Trimming removed 1 base from V and 1 base from J, with 6 bases in between. The CDR3 region is CASSLGRGTDTQYF. The CDR3 DNA follows: TGTGCCAGCAGCTTAGGTCGGGGCACAGATACGCAGTATTTT.

This clone turned up a few times. This rearrangement joins TRBV7-8 to TRBJ2-7; 11 bases align to TRBD2. V lost 0 bases to trimming and J lost 2 bases; unmatched junction nucleotides: 0. This CDR3 region has 15 residues. CDR1 and CDR2 from the germline V gene are SGHVS and FQNEAQ. CDR3 sequence reads: CASSLASGGAYEQYF. The CDR3, as DNA: TGTGCCAGCAGCTTAGCTAGCGGGGGGGCCTACGAGCAGTACTTC. Supplemented by reference TRBV7-8 and TRBJ2-7, the full variable domain reads GAGVSQSPRYKVAKRGQDVALRCDPISGHVSLFWYQQALGQGPEFLTYFQNEAQLDKSGLPSDRFFAERPEGSVSTLKIQRTQQEDSAVYLCASSLASGGAYEQYFGPGTRLTVT.

This clone was picked up a small number of times. The chain joins TRBV5-1 to TRBJ2-3, with D tentatively TRBD2 (6 bases). Germline V gives CDR1 SGHRS, CDR2 YFSETQ. Trimming stripped 0 bases from V and 0 bases from J, with 11 bases between. The CDR3 runs 16 residues. The CDR3 coding sequence is TGCGCCAGCAGCTTGGCCCACGGGAGAAGCACAGATACGCAGTATTTT. This codes for CASSLAHGRSTDTQYF.

The rearrangement uses TRBV18 and TRBJ1-5, with 10 bases that match TRBD1. J gave up 5 bases and V 6 bases, and 7 bases lay outside the gene matches. The CDR3 loop spans 15 amino acids. CDR1 is KGHSH and CDR2 is LQKENI in the germline V gene. CDR3 sequence (DNA): TGTGCCAGCTCTCAGACAGGGGGCTGGCATCAGCCCCAGCATTTT. It specifies CASSQTGGWHQPQHF.

The V call is TRBV19, the J call TRBJ2-1, with 7 bases that match TRBD2. The CDR3 is made up of 17 amino acids. Germline V gene sequence: CDR1 LNHDA, CDR2 SQIVND (reference sequence). V lost 4 bases, J lost 8 bases, and 17 bases stayed unmatched. CDR3 amino acids: CASSSWEGGMVSDEQFF. CDR3 nucleotides: TGTGCCAGTAGTAGTTGGGAGGGTGGGATGGTATCCGATGAGCAGTTCTTC.

The chain recombines TRBV29-1 with TRBJ1-2, with D perhaps matching TRBD1 (5 bases). The CDR3 is made up of 12 amino acids. Per the germline V gene, CDR1 is SQVTM and CDR2 is ANQGSEA. The V gene lost 7 bases and the J gene lost 3 bases, with 12 bases spanning the gap. The DNA for the CDR3 is TGCAGCGACCGGACGGGGGACTATGGCTACACCTTC. Translation gives CSDRTGDYGYTF.

The chain joins TRBV4-3 to TRBJ1-1; D gene ambiguous. The germline gives CDR1 LGHNA, CDR2 YSLEER. Trimming shortened V by 2 bases and J by 0 bases, and 4 bases separated the two germline ends. There are 13 residues in the CDR3. CDR3 loop: CASSQYLNTEAFF. CDR3 nucleotides: TGCGCCAGCAGCCAATACTTGAACACTGAAGCTTTCTTT.

The CDR3 is CASSLEQGNEQFF. In nucleotides, the CDR3 is TGTGCCAGCAGCTTAGAGCAGGGCAATGAGCAGTTCTTC. V usage is TRBV7-9 and J usage is TRBJ2-1; D perhaps matches TRBD1 (5 bases). V dropped 1 base and J dropped 6 bases, with 7 bases sitting between them. The CDR3 is made up of 13 amino acids. The germline CDR1 and CDR2 sequences are SEHNR and FQNEAQ (reference sequence).

This clone showed up just once. The chain couples TRBV28 to TRBJ2-7; tentatively, D is TRBD1 (6 bases). Germline V gene lookup returns CDR1 MDHEN and CDR2 SYDVKM. There are 14 residues in the CDR3. The V end was cut by 6 bases, the J end by 5 bases, with 17 bases between. CDR3 nucleotide sequence: TGTGCCAGCAGAGCGACAGGTTGGGAAAACGAGCAGTACTTC. This gives the protein CASRATGWENEQYF.

The CDR3 is CASSAGGRQAYEQYF. The CDR3 DNA is TGTGCCAGCAGCGCCGGAGGCCGACAGGCCTACGAGCAGTACTTC. The rearrangement links TRBV5-4 to TRBJ2-7, with a weak D call TRBD1 (6 bases). The CDR3 has 15 amino acids. With 4 bases removed from V and 2 bases from J, the gap between germline ends came to 16 bases. CDR1 is SGHNT, CDR2 YYREEE, per germline (reference sequence).

This chain joins TRBV4-1 and TRBJ1-2; TRBD1 might be the D (5 bases). V lost 0 bases and J 11 bases, leaving 28 bases between the germline ends. This CDR3 region has 18 residues. Germline V gene data show CDR1 as MGHRA and CDR2 as YSYEKL. The CDR3 loop is CASSQEIGREGTYVGYTF. Written as DNA, the CDR3 is TGCGCCAGCAGCCAAGAGATTGGAAGGGAGGGGACCTACGTTGGGTACACCTTC.

CDR3: CATSGFSPGGELFF. As DNA, the CDR3 is TGTGCCACCAGTGGCTTTAGCCCCGGCGGGGAGCTGTTTTTT. The rearrangement links TRBV24-1 to TRBJ2-2; D ambiguous. This CDR3 is built from 14 residues. Germline V gene data show CDR1 as KGHDR and CDR2 as SFDVKD. V shed 5 bases and J shed 7 bases, with 13 bases lying between them.

Points on this clone: This same CDR3 is encoded by further DNA sequences in the sample. V is TRBV5-1 and J is TRBJ2-7, with a possible D match to TRBD2 (6 bases). CDR1 is SGHRS and CDR2 is YFSETQ in the germline V gene. V was shortened by 2 bases and J by 0 bases, with 9 bases between the two germline ends. The CDR3 extends over 14 amino acids. CDR3 protein: CASSLSGSSYEQYF. In DNA, the CDR3 is TGCGCCAGCAGCTTATCCGGGAGCTCCTACGAGCAGTACTTC.

This clone appeared a single time. The V call is TRBV3-1 (or the pseudogene TRBV3-2), the J call TRBJ1-2, with D perhaps TRBD1 (6 bases). Germline CDR1 reads LGHDT; CDR2 reads YNNKEL (reference sequence). Between the trimmed V and J ends, which lost 4 bases and 6 bases, there was a span of 15 bases. The CDR3 length is 14 residues. The CDR3 DNA reads TGTGCCAGCAGCCCATCACAGGGAATCCATGGCTACACCTTC. Its translation: CASSPSQGIHGYTF.

The V call is TRBV4-3, the J call TRBJ2-5; 11 nucleotides align to TRBD2. J was trimmed by 5 bases and V by 0 bases; bases with no gene match: 11. The CDR3 runs to 18 residues. CDR1 is LGHNA, CDR2 YSLEER, per germline. CDR3 in amino acids: CASSQDPTGTSGRETQYF. In DNA, the CDR3 is TGCGCCAGCAGCCAAGACCCCACCGGGACTAGCGGACGGGAGACCCAGTACTTC.

V and J are TRBV5-1 and TRBJ1-1; 8 bases agree with TRBD1. The CDR3 has 15 amino acids. Germline V gives CDR1 SGHRS, CDR2 YFSETQ. Trimming removed 5 bases from V and 2 bases from J; junction bases left unmatched: 8. The CDR3 protein is CASSYTTGDNTEAFF. CDR3 DNA sequence: TGCGCCAGCAGTTATACGACAGGGGATAACACTGAAGCTTTCTTT.

The chain links TRBV11-2 to TRBJ2-7; possibly TRBD1 for D (6 bases). CDR1 and CDR2 from the germline V gene are SGHAT and FQNNGV. This CDR3 spans 11 amino acids. The CDR3 region is CASRGTYEQYF. The CDR3 nucleotides read TGTGCTAGTAGGGGGACCTACGAGCAGTACTTC.

This chain links TRBV28 with TRBJ2-6; TRBD2 aligns across 8 bases. J lost 1 base, V lost 8 bases, and 7 bases had no gene match. The CDR3 totals 16 residues. Germline V gene lookup returns CDR1 MDHEN and CDR2 SYDVKM. CDR3 sequence: CASQRRGASGANVLTF. In nucleotides, the CDR3 is TGTGCCAGCCAGCGGCGGGGGGCGTCTGGGGCCAACGTCCTGACTTTC.

The chain joins TRBV5-1 to TRBJ1-5; TRBD1 aligns across 10 bases. V lost 0 bases to trimming and J lost 4 bases; unmatched junction nucleotides: 4. CDR1 and CDR2 (germline): SGHRS, YFSETQ. The CDR3 runs to 16 residues. The DNA for the CDR3 is TGCGCCAGCAGCTTGGGTGGGACAGGGGCGAATCAGCCCCAGCATTTT. It encodes CASSLGGTGANQPQHF.

This CDR3 reads CASSPLQGADTEAFF. Here the CDR3 DNA reads TGCGCCAGCAGCCCACTACAGGGGGCAGACACTGAAGCTTTCTTT. The chain links TRBV5-1 to TRBJ1-1; 9 bases agree with TRBD1. Per germline, CDR1 SGHRS and CDR2 YFSETQ. J gave up 3 bases and V 4 bases, and 7 bases lay outside the gene matches. This CDR3 has 15 residues.

V is TRBV7-6 and J is TRBJ1-3; the D gene is possibly TRBD1 (6 bases). Looked up from germline, CDR1 is SGHVS and CDR2 is FNYEAQ. Trimming pared 5 bases from V and 7 bases from J, leaving 18 bases between. This CDR3 has 15 residues. The CDR3 nucleotides read TGTGCCAGCAGCCCCCCTGAGACAGGCAGGAACACCATATATTTT. Its protein is CASSPPETGRNTIYF.

The sample holds a few counts of this clone. The J gene is TRBJ1-6, the V gene TRBV28; TRBD1 agrees at 9 bases. CDR3 size: 17 residues. The J segment lost 6 bases and the V segment lost 8 bases, leaving 14 bases of the junction unmatched. Germline V gene lookup returns CDR1 MDHEN and CDR2 SYDVKM. The CDR3 region is CASFWGQGIPSNSPLHF. CDR3 nucleotide sequence: TGTGCCAGCTTTTGGGGACAGGGCATTCCGAGTAATTCACCCCTCCACTTT.

The chain uses TRBV6-6 and TRBJ2-7, with unresolved D. The CDR3 spans 12 residues. CDR1 MNHNY and CDR2 SVGAGI come from the germline V gene (reference sequence). The V end was cut by 5 bases, the J end by 2 bases, with 7 bases between. DNA of the CDR3: TGTGCCAGCAGTCCACAAGCCTACGAGCAGTACTTC. Its translation: CASSPQAYEQYF.